The 27 T cell receptor beta chains given below trace back to one sample, sequenced in a study of blood T cell repertoires in COVID-19 (dated by TCRdb to the early 2020s). Preparation of the library involved the immunoSEQ multiplex PCR assay. TCRdb stores this immuneACCESS table with in-frame sequences only. Part of the clones is absent; in the studies checked, under half of the shortfall reflects unresolved V genes, and no reason is known for the rest. For this sample the table gives about 81,000 clones, of which roughly four fifths were detected only once. The ten largest clones capture about an eighth of the sample. Sequenced material: peripheral blood. These receptors came from a human donor in a cohort sampled during active COVID-19.

The V call is TRBV7-9, the J call TRBJ1-3, with 7 bases identical to TRBD1. V was pared by 10 bases and J by 0 bases, with 9 bases of the junction left unmatched. The CDR3 consists of 15 residues. Germline CDR1 is SEHNR and CDR2 is FQNEAQ (reference sequence). DNA for the CDR3: TGTGCCACCCCCGGGGGACAGAGCTCTGGAAACACCATATATTTT. Translating it yields CATPGGQSSGNTIYF.

V gene TRBV5-5 combines with J gene TRBJ2-7; 7 bases map to TRBD1. The trim removed 0 bases at V and 5 bases at J, leaving 8 bases unmatched. CDR1 and CDR2 from the germline V gene are SGHKS and YYEKEE (reference sequence). The CDR3 extends over 15 amino acids. CDR3 protein: CASSLDVTGPNEQYF. The CDR3, as DNA: TGTGCCAGCAGCTTGGACGTGACAGGGCCCAACGAGCAGTACTTC. Using reference TRBV5-5 and TRBJ2-7 for the parts outside the CDR3, the full variable domain is DAGVTQSPTHLIKTRGQQVTLRCSPISGHKSVSWYQQVLGQGPQFIFQYYEKEERGRGNFPDRFSARQFPNYSSELNVNALLLGDSALYLCASSLDVTGPNEQYFGPGTRLTVT.

This clone turned up a few times. This chain connects TRBV11-2 to TRBJ1-1; a weak D match, TRBD1 (5 bases). Germline V gene lookup returns CDR1 SGHAT and CDR2 FQNNGV. Deletions cut 0 bases from V and 10 bases from J, with 12 bases between. The CDR3 sequence is 13 residues long. The CDR3 is CASSLESQGRAFF. The CDR3 bases are TGTGCCAGCAGCTTAGAGTCGCAGGGAAGAGCTTTCTTT.

The chain links TRBV5-1 to TRBJ2-7; 7 bases agree with TRBD2. Germline values: CDR1 SGHRS, CDR2 YFSETQ. The CDR3 has 14 residues. The junction had 2 bases not matched to a gene; V was cut back by 0 bases and J by 2 bases. As DNA, the CDR3 is TGCGCCAGCAGCTTGGAGCGGGGAGCCTACGAGCAGTACTTC. It yields the protein CASSLERGAYEQYF.

The chain has TRBV6-5 and TRBJ1-4; 7 bases match TRBD1. The germline V gene has CDR1 MNHEY and CDR2 SVGAGI. This CDR3 has 15 amino acids. V lost 2 bases to trimming and J lost 7 bases; unmatched junction nucleotides: 7. This CDR3 is CASSYGTGVPEKLFF. Written as DNA, the CDR3 is TGTGCCAGCAGTTACGGAACAGGGGTGCCTGAAAAACTGTTTTTT.

The V gene is TRBV6-5, the J gene TRBJ2-7; D perhaps matches TRBD1 (5 bases). The V gene lost 8 bases and the J gene lost 3 bases, with 20 bases spanning the gap. The CDR3 runs to 15 residues. The germline V gene encodes CDR1 MNHEY and CDR2 SVGAGI. CDR3 nucleotide sequence: TGTGCCAGCCCCACAGACAGCGTGTTACTCTACGAGCAGTACTTC. This sequence encodes CASPTDSVLLYEQYF.

The chain is built from TRBV6-5 and TRBJ1-2, with 7 nucleotides matching TRBD1. CDR3 size: 15 residues. Germline CDR1 MNHEY, CDR2 SVGAGI. V was clipped by 2 bases and J by 2 bases; unmatched bases: 5. The CDR3 region is CASSYDQGGNYGYTF. Here the CDR3 DNA reads TGTGCCAGCAGTTACGATCAGGGGGGAAACTATGGCTACACCTTC.

In its sample, this clone was seen once. Sequence at one end of the junction differs from germline and may be a read error. J is TRBJ1-2 and V is TRBV12-3 or TRBV12-4; D gene ambiguous. This CDR3 spans 13 amino acids. CDR3 sequence (DNA): TGTACCAGCCGCCCCGGCGGATTCTATGGCTACACCTTC. Translated, it gives CTSRPGGFYGYTF.

This clone is judged medium-sized (0.01 to 0.1%). The genes are TRBV6-1 and TRBJ1-4; tentative D call: TRBD1 (6 bases). The CDR3 loop spans 14 amino acids. The V and J ends lost 2 bases and 5 bases respectively, with 9 bases between them. The germline CDR1 and CDR2 sequences are MNHNS and SASEGT. The CDR3 sequence is CASSETGKNEKLFF. CDR3 in DNA: TGTGCCAGCAGTGAAACAGGGAAAAATGAAAAACTGTTTTTT.

The V call is TRBV5-6, the J call TRBJ2-2, with 8 bases that match TRBD2. The CDR3 runs 14 residues. Germline trimming cut 1 base from V and 5 bases from J; bases unmatched to any gene: 1. CDR1 is SGHDT and CDR2 is YYEEEE in the germline V gene. CDR3 protein: CASSLLAGTGELFF. The CDR3 nucleotides read TGTGCCAGCAGCTTGTTAGCGGGGACCGGGGAGCTGTTTTTT.

The CDR3 DNA sequence: TGTGCCAGCAGCTTAGGGCCCCCCTCTGGAAACACCATATATTTT. As protein: CASSLGPPSGNTIYF. This rearrangement joins TRBV7-2 to TRBJ1-3; no clear D. The germline gives CDR1 SGHTA, CDR2 FQGNSA. Trimming took 1 base from V and 0 from J, leaving 7 bases between them. This CDR3 has 15 residues.

This clone was detected a few times. This chain joins TRBV21-1 and TRBJ1-3; the table's D gene call, TRBD1, was not cross checked with the DNA. TRBV21-1 counts as a pseudogene. The CDR3 runs 16 residues. The CDR3 loop is CASSKPGTGAGNTIYF. For the CDR3, the DNA is TGTGCCAGCAGCAAACCCGGGACAGGGGCTGGAAACACCATATATTTT.

This clone was observed a few times. The chain uses TRBV15 and TRBJ2-7; D is unresolved. This CDR3 is built from 14 residues. V was cut by 0 bases and J by 3 bases, with 9 bases left in between. Germline values: CDR1 LNHNV, CDR2 YYDKDF (reference sequence). In nucleotides, the CDR3 is TGTGCCACCAGCAGAGATCTACCGTTCTACGAGCAGTACTTC. It specifies CATSRDLPFYEQYF.

The chain combines TRBV30 with TRBJ2-3, with 7 nucleotides matching TRBD2. V trimming: 2 bases; J trimming: 4 bases; junction bases outside the gene matches: 9. The CDR3 has 15 residues. CDR1 and CDR2 (germline): GTSNPN, SVGIG (reference sequence). The CDR3 reads CAWSRKGLEADTQYF. The CDR3 DNA reads TGTGCCTGGAGTCGGAAAGGACTAGAGGCAGATACGCAGTATTTT.

V and J are TRBV5-1 and TRBJ2-3; D not resolved. Germline V lookup: CDR1 SGHRS, CDR2 YFSETQ. Trimming removed 4 bases from V and 1 base from J, with 13 bases in between. The length of the CDR3 is 15 residues. CDR3 in amino acids: CASSPSPSGTDTQYF. In nucleotides, the CDR3 is TGCGCCAGCAGCCCTTCCCCGTCCGGCACAGATACGCAGTATTTT.

This chain joins TRBV5-6 and TRBJ1-2, with D hard to call. CDR1 is SGHDT and CDR2 is YYEEEE in the germline V gene. Between the trimmed V and J ends, which lost 4 bases and 8 bases, there was a span of 21 bases. The CDR3 loop spans 15 amino acids. This CDR3 is CASSLAAAYYRGYTF. For the CDR3, the DNA is TGTGCCAGCAGCCTTGCCGCTGCCTACTATAGGGGCTACACCTTC.

In its sample, this clone was seen a few times. In the same sample, other DNA sequences code for this CDR3. The chain joins TRBV5-4 to TRBJ2-1; the D is unclear. The CDR3 contains 13 residues. The ends were cut back, 2 bases at V and 4 bases at J, with 7 bases in the middle. Germline CDR1 is SGHNT and CDR2 is YYREEE (reference sequence). CDR3 protein: CASSFTDYNEQFF. The CDR3 region has the DNA TGTGCCAGCAGCTTTACAGATTACAATGAGCAGTTCTTC.

The chain combines TRBV5-1 with TRBJ2-7; the D is unclear. V shed 0 bases and J shed 3 bases, with 13 bases lying between them. CDR1 is SGHRS and CDR2 is YFSETQ in the germline V gene. This CDR3 contains 15 residues. The DNA of the CDR3 is TGCGCCAGCAGCTTGGAAAGGCTAACTAACTACGAGCAGTACTTC. Translation: CASSLERLTNYEQYF.

This clone was found a few times. V is TRBV2 and J is TRBJ1-2; D may be TRBD1 (6 bases). The CDR3 covers 14 residues. Trimming removed 3 bases from V and 4 bases from J, with 12 bases in between. Germline CDR1 reads SNHLY; CDR2 reads FYNNEI. DNA for the CDR3: TGTGCCAGCAGTGACCCTCCGGACAGCTATGGCTACACCTTC. It translates to CASSDPPDSYGYTF.

The chain combines TRBV4-1 with TRBJ1-1, with 7 bases lining up with TRBD1. Trimming removed 6 bases from V and 4 bases from J; junction bases left unmatched: 11. CDR1 is MGHRA and CDR2 is YSYEKL in the germline V gene. The CDR3 totals 15 residues. In nucleotides, the CDR3 is TGCGCCAGCAGACATGGACAGGCGAGATTCACTGAAGCTTTCTTT. Amino acids: CASRHGQARFTEAFF.

This chain uses TRBV28 with TRBJ1-2; unclear D gene. The CDR3 totals 14 residues. Germline V gives CDR1 MDHEN, CDR2 SYDVKM. With 2 bases removed from V and 2 bases from J, the gap between germline ends came to 9 bases. The CDR3 protein is CASSLAGRNYGYTF. In DNA form, the CDR3 reads TGTGCCAGCAGTTTAGCAGGAAGAAACTATGGCTACACCTTC.

The chain links TRBV2 to TRBJ2-3; TRBD2 aligns across 9 bases. Germline V lookup: CDR1 SNHLY, CDR2 FYNNEI. J was trimmed by 2 bases and V by 7 bases; bases with no gene match: 10. This CDR3 region has 16 residues. CDR3 bases: TGTGCCAGCAAAGGGAGCGGGGGGCAACTCACAGATACGCAGTATTTT. As protein: CASKGSGGQLTDTQYF.

The rearrangement joins TRBV7-2 to TRBJ2-1; 7 bases fit TRBD2. V lost 5 bases and J lost 8; bases outside the gene matches: 9. Per germline, CDR1 SGHTA and CDR2 FQGNSA. The CDR3 loop spans 14 amino acids. The CDR3, as DNA: TGTGCCAGCAGCAAGACCGGGACTAACTATGAGCAGTTCTTC. This codes for CASSKTGTNYEQFF.

V is TRBV25-1 and J is TRBJ2-7, with a weak D call TRBD1 (6 bases). CDR3 size: 16 residues. Germline CDR1 reads MGHDK; CDR2 reads SYGVNS. Between the trimmed V and J ends, which lost 1 base and 0 bases, there was a span of 13 bases. CDR3 in amino acids: CASSEFRGDSSYEQYF. In nucleotides, the CDR3 is TGTGCCAGCAGTGAATTCAGGGGTGATAGCTCCTACGAGCAGTACTTC.

The V gene is TRBV15, the J gene TRBJ2-6; maybe TRBD2 (6 bases). The length of the CDR3 is 18 residues. Between the trimmed V and J ends, which lost 3 bases and 3 bases, there was a span of 18 bases. CDR1 LNHNV and CDR2 YYDKDF come from the germline V gene (reference sequence). CDR3 in amino acids: CATSSVLAGLDGANVLTF. CDR3 DNA: TGTGCCACCAGCAGCGTGCTGGCGGGGTTGGATGGGGCCAACGTCCTGACTTTC.

The V call is TRBV2, the J call TRBJ2-7, with D perhaps TRBD2 (6 bases). Per germline, CDR1 SNHLY and CDR2 FYNNEI. CDR3 length equals 15 residues. The V end lost 6 bases, the J end lost 3 bases, and 18 bases lay between the germline ends. For the CDR3, the DNA is TGTGCCAGCAGCACAACCGGGGGAAGGAGCTACGAGCAGTACTTC. Its protein product is CASSTTGGRSYEQYF.

The CDR3 nucleotides read TGCGCCAGCAGGGGGACTAGGGACAATGAGCAGTTCTTC. It yields the protein CASRGTRDNEQFF. This sequence joins TRBV23-1 and TRBJ2-1; TRBD2 agrees at 8 bases. TRBV23-1 qualifies as an ORF whose function is uncertain. The CDR3 is 13 residues long. V was pared by 6 bases and J by 5 bases, with 3 bases of the junction left unmatched.